One and the same sample provided the 30 T cell receptor beta chains below, sequenced in a study of Ad26.COV2.S vaccination and SARS-CoV-2 variants. Treatment given: some 20 received Ad26.COV2.S at low or high dose, single or two shots; about 5 received placebo; per-sample allocation not given. The investigators took samples on day 63 after the first vaccine or placebo injection. The assay was immunoSEQ multiplex PCR, and TCRdb's table has in-frame clones only and misses some. The sample records 300,000 to 400,000 clones, over 75% being singletons. The sequenced sample was peripheral blood, obtained in a trial of Ad26.COV2.S vaccine versus placebo. Every receptor here comes from a person between 18 and 65 years old who received the Ad26.COV2.S COVID-19 vaccine or a placebo.

V gene TRBV2 combines with J gene TRBJ1-1; unclear D gene. Trimming shortened V by 2 bases and J by 5 bases, and 9 bases separated the two germline ends. The CDR3 contains 13 residues. Germline lookup yields CDR1 SNHLY and CDR2 FYNNEI. The DNA for the CDR3 is TGTGCCAGCAGTGAACTCGTGAGGACTGAAGCTTTCTTT. Amino acids: CASSELVRTEAFF.

CDR3: CASSMGQPYSNQPQHF. The CDR3 DNA follows: TGTGCCAGTAGTATGGGCCAGCCATATAGCAATCAGCCCCAGCATTTT. The chain has TRBV19 and TRBJ1-5; D ambiguous. The germline V gene encodes CDR1 LNHDA and CDR2 SQIVND (reference sequence). This CDR3 region has 16 residues. The germline V and J ends were trimmed by 3 bases and 0 bases, with 12 bases remaining between them.

This clone came up a few times. V usage is TRBV5-1 and J usage is TRBJ1-1, with D unclear. V dropped 0 bases and J dropped 4 bases, with 10 bases sitting between them. The germline V gene has CDR1 SGHRS and CDR2 YFSETQ. The CDR3 length is 14 residues. The CDR3 reads CASSLEALSTEAFF. The CDR3 DNA follows: TGCGCCAGCAGCTTGGAGGCCTTAAGCACTGAAGCTTTCTTT. Based on the CDR3 plus reference TRBV5-1 and TRBJ1-1, the full variable domain is KAGVTQTPRYLIKTRGQQVTLSCSPISGHRSVSWYQQTPGQGLQFLFEYFSETQRNKGNFPGRFSGRQFSNSRSEMNVSTLELGDSALYLCASSLEALSTEAFFGQGTRLTVV.

The chain is built from TRBV6-5 and TRBJ2-1, with TRBD1 identical over 11 bases. Germline CDR1 reads MNHEY; CDR2 reads SVGAGI. The CDR3 contains 13 residues. Unmatched junction bases numbered 6, after V lost 2 bases and J lost 15 bases. The CDR3 DNA reads TGTGCCAGCAGTTACCTGGACAGGGGGCTATTGTTCTTC. Translated, it gives CASSYLDRGLLFF.

A remark on this clone: The same CDR3 arises from other DNA sequences in this sample as well. The V and J genes are TRBV5-1 and TRBJ1-5; no clear D. The CDR3 has 13 amino acids. V was shortened by 0 bases and J by 6 bases, with 7 bases between the two germline ends. CDR1 and CDR2 (germline): SGHRS, YFSETQ. The CDR3 protein is CASSLDRGQPQHF. The DNA of the CDR3 is TGCGCCAGCAGCTTGGATCGGGGTCAGCCCCAGCATTTT.

V usage is TRBV30 and J usage is TRBJ1-2, with 7 bases that match TRBD1. V gave up 3 bases and J gave up 4 bases; unmatched junction bases: 8. The CDR3 covers 14 residues. Germline V CDR1 and CDR2: GTSNPN, SVGIG (reference sequence). The CDR3 nucleotides are TGTGCCTGGAGGCGACAGGGTTACTCCTATGGCTACACCTTC. Protein sequence: CAWRRQGYSYGYTF.

The CDR3 is CASGHSGNTIYF. The CDR3 nucleotides are TGTGCCAGCGGCCACTCTGGAAACACCATATATTTT. J is TRBJ1-3 and V is TRBV12-3 or TRBV12-4; no firm D call. The length of the CDR3 is 12 residues. The V gene lost 8 bases and the J gene lost 0 bases, with 5 bases spanning the gap.

This clone came up once. This chain links TRBV5-1 with TRBJ2-2; 7 nucleotides match TRBD1. This CDR3 region has 16 residues. Germline CDR1 SGHRS, CDR2 YFSETQ. With V trimmed by 4 bases and J by 4 bases, 10 bases remained unmatched. For the CDR3, the DNA is TGCGCCAGCAGCCGTAGTGAACAGGGGAGCACCGGGGAGCTGTTTTTT. Its translation is CASSRSEQGSTGELFF.

V usage is TRBV10-2 and J usage is TRBJ1-6, with D perhaps matching TRBD1 (5 bases). Germline V gives CDR1 WSHSY, CDR2 SAAADI. The V end was cut by 0 bases, the J end by 9 bases, with 12 bases between. The CDR3 is 15 amino acids. CDR3 coding DNA: TGCGCCAGCAGTGAGTCTAGGGGCGAAGGTTCACCCCTCCACTTT. Its protein product is CASSESRGEGSPLHF.

Many counts were recorded for this clone. CDR3 nucleotide sequence: TGTGCCAGCAGCCCTGAATCCTGGAACACTGAAGCTTTCTTT. Protein sequence: CASSPESWNTEAFF. The chain is built from TRBV3-1 (or the pseudogene TRBV3-2) and TRBJ1-1; D is undetermined. This CDR3 has 14 amino acids. The V end lost 4 bases, the J end lost 1 base, and 10 bases lay between the germline ends. The germline V gene encodes CDR1 LGHDT and CDR2 YNNKEL (reference sequence).

The chain carries TRBV4-3 and TRBJ2-7; 12 nucleotides match TRBD1. Trimming at V came to 0 bases and at J to 3 bases, leaving 6 bases not matched to a gene. In germline, CDR1 is LGHNA, CDR2 YSLEER. This CDR3 spans 17 amino acids. The CDR3 loop is CASSQDHGTGGLYEQYF. The CDR3 DNA sequence: TGCGCCAGCAGCCAAGATCACGGGACAGGGGGCCTCTACGAGCAGTACTTC.

This rearrangement joins TRBV7-8 to TRBJ1-2, with D unresolved. Germline V CDR1 and CDR2: SGHVS, FQNEAQ. This CDR3 contains 14 residues. V lost 1 base and J lost 2, with 8 bases in between. The CDR3 spells CASSLVLSNYGYTF. Written as DNA, the CDR3 is TGTGCCAGCAGCTTAGTATTGTCAAACTATGGCTACACCTTC. Drawing the rest from reference TRBV7-8 and TRBJ1-2, the complete variable domain is GAGVSQSPRYKVAKRGQDVALRCDPISGHVSLFWYQQALGQGPEFLTYFQNEAQLDKSGLPSDRFFAERPEGSVSTLKIQRTQQEDSAVYLCASSLVLSNYGYTFGSGTRLTVV.

CDR3 in DNA: TGTGCCATCAGTGGGAGAGGGCGTAGCTCTGGAAACACCATATATTTT. Its protein product is CAISGRGRSSGNTIYF. The chain is built from TRBV10-3 and TRBJ1-3; D is ambiguous. The V end lost 4 bases, the J end lost 0 bases, and 13 bases lay between the germline ends. Germline V gene lookup returns CDR1 ENHRY and CDR2 SYGVKD. The CDR3 length is 16 residues.

The chain uses TRBV27 and TRBJ2-1; no firm D call. The CDR3 is made up of 13 amino acids. Germline values: CDR1 MNHEY, CDR2 SMNVEV (reference sequence). V shed 0 bases and J shed 10 bases, with 10 bases lying between them. The CDR3 reads CASSLSTVREQFF. In nucleotides, the CDR3 is TGTGCCAGCAGTTTATCCACTGTACGGGAGCAGTTCTTC.

The chain has TRBV9 and TRBJ1-2; perhaps TRBD1 as D (5 bases). Trimming took off 0 bases at V and 3 bases at J, with 6 bases between the two ends. From germline, CDR1 is SGDLS and CDR2 YYNGEE. The CDR3 sequence is 13 residues long. This CDR3 is CASSVAGHYGYTF. DNA for the CDR3: TGTGCCAGCAGCGTAGCGGGACACTATGGCTACACCTTC.

J is TRBJ2-1 and V is TRBV28; D uncertain. V was pared by 2 bases and J by 8 bases, with 4 bases between. The CDR3 covers 11 residues. CDR1 is MDHEN, CDR2 SYDVKM, per germline. The CDR3 loop is CASSLRDEQFF. The CDR3, as DNA: TGTGCCAGCAGTTTAAGGGATGAGCAGTTCTTC.

This chain connects TRBV3-1 (or the pseudogene TRBV3-2) to TRBJ2-1; TRBD2 matches at 8 bases. After removal of 8 bases from V and 4 bases from J, the junction contained 7 bases not matched to a gene. The CDR3 covers 14 residues. From germline, CDR1 is LGHDT and CDR2 YNNKEL (reference sequence). The CDR3 protein is CASGWTSPYNEQFF. The CDR3, as DNA: TGTGCCAGCGGGTGGACTAGCCCATACAATGAGCAGTTCTTC.

This chain joins TRBV7-8 and TRBJ1-6, with 8 nucleotides matching TRBD1. V was clipped by 4 bases and J by 5 bases; unmatched bases: 7. Germline CDR1 SGHVS, CDR2 FQNEAQ. This CDR3 has 16 residues. CDR3 amino acids: CASSWTRDRHNSPLHF. CDR3 DNA: TGTGCCAGCAGCTGGACTCGGGACAGGCATAATTCACCCCTCCACTTT.

The chain combines TRBV19 with TRBJ2-5; 11 bases map to TRBD1. The V gene end was trimmed by 6 bases and the J gene end by 3 bases; junction bases not matched to a gene: 6. Germline CDR1 LNHDA, CDR2 SQIVND (reference sequence). The CDR3 spans 15 residues. The DNA of the CDR3 is TGTGCCAGTAGGGATCGGGACAGGGGGGAAGAGACCCAGTACTTC. Its protein product is CASRDRDRGEETQYF. The full variable domain, with the rest looked up from reference TRBV19 and TRBJ2-5, is DGGITQSPKYLFRKEGQNVTLSCEQNLNHDAMYWYRQDPGQGLRLIYYSQIVNDFQKGDIAEGYSVSREKKESFPLTVTSAQKNPTAFYLCASRDRDRGEETQYFGPGTRLLVL.

This clone occurred once. This chain joins TRBV27 and TRBJ2-7; no reliable D call. The CDR3 extends over 12 amino acids. Germline V gene lookup returns CDR1 MNHEY and CDR2 SMNVEV (reference sequence). V was trimmed by 5 bases and J by 13 bases, leaving 18 bases between them. As DNA, the CDR3 is TGTGCCAGCAGTAGGCTTGGAGAACAAACCTACTTC. Amino acids: CASSRLGEQTYF.

The chain couples TRBV6-5 to TRBJ2-7; 10 nucleotides agree with TRBD1. Germline V gives CDR1 MNHEY, CDR2 SVGAGI. The CDR3 consists of 14 residues. The ends lost 6 bases at V and 3 bases at J; junction bases unmatched: 5. Written as DNA, the CDR3 is TGTGCCAGCAGCGGGACAGGGGCCTTCTACGAGCAGTACTTC. This codes for CASSGTGAFYEQYF.

Worth noting for this clone: The sample contains more than one DNA sequence encoding this CDR3. The genes are TRBV4-1 and TRBJ2-5; D not certain. The V end lost 1 base, the J end lost 5 bases, and 5 bases lay between the germline ends. The length of the CDR3 is 12 residues. Germline V gene sequence: CDR1 MGHRA, CDR2 YSYEKL. The CDR3 coding sequence is TGCGCCAGCAGCCAAGGGGGTGAGACCCAGTACTTC. It yields the protein CASSQGGETQYF.

The rearrangement links TRBV19 to TRBJ1-5; possible D gene TRBD1, 5 bases. The germline V gene encodes CDR1 LNHDA and CDR2 SQIVND (reference sequence). V shed 4 bases and J shed 4 bases, with 8 bases lying between them. This CDR3 is built from 13 residues. CDR3 in DNA: TGTGCCAGTAGTACAGGGTCGAATCAGCCCCAGCATTTT. Protein product: CASSTGSNQPQHF.

The V call is TRBV18, the J call TRBJ1-3, with D unresolved. This CDR3 contains 18 residues. Trimming took 2 bases from V and 0 from J, leaving 17 bases between them. The germline gives CDR1 KGHSH, CDR2 LQKENI. This CDR3 is CASSPLVRAGFSGNTIYF. CDR3 sequence (DNA): TGTGCCAGCTCACCATTGGTTCGTGCTGGGTTCTCTGGAAACACCATATATTTT. Full variable domain (missing parts from reference TRBV18 and TRBJ1-3): NAGVMQNPRHLVRRRGQEARLRCSPMKGHSHVYWYRQLPEEGLKFMVYLQKENIIDESGMPKERFSAEFPKEGPSILRIQQVVRGDSAAYFCASSPLVRAGFSGNTIYFGEGSWLTVV.

The chain has TRBV28 and TRBJ1-5; D gene uncertain. Germline V gives CDR1 MDHEN, CDR2 SYDVKM. Trimming left V 6 bases short and J 4 bases short, with 16 bases between. The CDR3 is 15 residues long. CDR3 residues: CASRRRLTANQPQHF. The DNA of the CDR3 is TGTGCCAGCAGAAGGCGTCTGACGGCTAATCAGCCCCAGCATTTT.

This chain links TRBV7-9 with TRBJ1-2; tentatively, D is TRBD1 (5 bases). The germline V gene has CDR1 SEHNR and CDR2 FQNEAQ (reference sequence). V was trimmed by 7 bases and J by 2 bases, leaving 17 bases between them. The CDR3 is 15 residues long. CDR3 sequence (DNA): TGTGCCAGCACAGCCCTTGCCAGGGAAAACTATGGCTACACCTTC. It translates to CASTALARENYGYTF.

J is TRBJ1-1 and V is TRBV18, with D possibly matching TRBD1 (5 bases). The ends were cut back, 6 bases at V and 2 bases at J, with 16 bases in the middle. Germline CDR1 reads KGHSH; CDR2 reads LQKENI. The length of the CDR3 is 15 residues. The CDR3 reads CASSPGGAQNTEAFF. The CDR3, as DNA: TGTGCCAGCTCGCCTGGCGGGGCGCAAAACACTGAAGCTTTCTTT.

The chain couples TRBV7-9 to TRBJ2-3; 7 bases are a match to TRBD2. The V gene's germline CDR1 is SEHNR and CDR2 FQNEAQ (reference sequence). V lost 0 bases and J lost 2; bases outside the gene matches: 11. The CDR3 consists of 18 residues. The CDR3 sequence is CASSLAPGGGRITDTQYF. In DNA form, the CDR3 reads TGTGCCAGCAGCTTAGCCCCGGGGGGAGGGCGGATCACAGATACGCAGTATTTT.

The V and J genes are TRBV5-6 and TRBJ2-5; D is ambiguous. V was cut by 0 bases and J by 3 bases, with 9 bases left in between. The CDR3 covers 14 residues. The germline V gene encodes CDR1 SGHDT and CDR2 YYEEEE. DNA for the CDR3: TGTGCCAGCAGCTTGGTGGGCCTGGAAGAGACCCAGTACTTC. Translation gives CASSLVGLEETQYF.

The V and J genes are TRBV3-1 (or the pseudogene TRBV3-2) and TRBJ2-4; 9 bases fit TRBD2. The CDR3 sequence is 14 residues long. Unmatched junction bases numbered 2, after V lost 4 bases and J lost 4 bases. The germline CDR1 and CDR2 sequences are LGHDT and YNNKEL (reference sequence). CDR3 amino acids: CASSPRGGKNIQYF. CDR3 sequence (DNA): TGTGCCAGCAGCCCGCGGGGGGGGAAAAACATTCAGTACTTC.